These 3 T cell receptor beta chains originate from one sample sequenced in a study of shared clonotypes between healthy human individuals. Positively selected for CCR7, the CD45RO-negative cells used as naive CD8 cells excluded terminally differentiated effector memory CD45RA+ cells. Some clones are missing from TCRdb's copy, which holds only in-frame ones; the method was immunoSEQ multiplex PCR. The data hold under 2,000,000 clones, with about 95% observed a single time. Sequenced sample: naive CD8+ T cells sorted from blood. These receptors were obtained from a man between 18 and 29 years old in good health.

As for this clone: Other DNA sequences in this sample translate to the same CDR3. This chain uses TRBV13 with TRBJ2-7; TRBD1 matches at 7 bases. This CDR3 region has 14 residues. The germline V gene encodes CDR1 PRHDT and CDR2 FYEKMQ (reference sequence). V dropped 2 bases and J dropped 1; count of bases not matched to a gene: 2. The CDR3 is CASSLQGVSYEQYF. The CDR3 DNA reads TGTGCCAGCAGCTTACAGGGGGTATCCTACGAGCAGTACTTC.

This sequence joins TRBV27 and TRBJ1-2; possible D gene TRBD1, 5 bases. The length of the CDR3 is 13 residues. Trimming removed 6 bases from V and 6 bases from J, with 14 bases in between. Germline CDR1 is MNHEY and CDR2 is SMNVEV (reference sequence). The CDR3 protein is CASRGVGFNGYTF. The DNA for the CDR3 is TGTGCCAGCAGGGGGGTGGGATTTAATGGCTACACCTTC.

The chain links TRBV9 to TRBJ1-2; 8 bases are a match to TRBD1. CDR3 size: 16 residues. The V segment lost 2 bases and the J segment 1 base; nucleotides outside the gene matches: 7. Germline V gives CDR1 SGDLS, CDR2 YYNGEE. For the CDR3, the DNA is TGTGCCAGCAGCGTCGACCGGACAGGGCTTAACTATGGCTACACCTTC. It codes for CASSVDRTGLNYGYTF. Full variable domain (outside the CDR3, taken from reference TRBV9 and TRBJ1-2): DSGVTQTPKHLITATGQRVTLRCSPRSGDLSVYWYQQSLDQGLQFLIQYYNGEERAKGNILERFSAQQFPDLHSELNLSSLELGDSALYFCASSVDRTGLNYGYTFGSGTRLTVV.